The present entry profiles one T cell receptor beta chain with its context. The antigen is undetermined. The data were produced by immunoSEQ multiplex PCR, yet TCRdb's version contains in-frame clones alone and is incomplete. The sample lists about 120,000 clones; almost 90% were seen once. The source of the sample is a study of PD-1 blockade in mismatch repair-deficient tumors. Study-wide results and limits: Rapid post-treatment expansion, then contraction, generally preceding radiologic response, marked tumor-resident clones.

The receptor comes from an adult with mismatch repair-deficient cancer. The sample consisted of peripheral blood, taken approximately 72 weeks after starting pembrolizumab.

The CDR3 loop is CASSSETTNQETQYF. For the CDR3, the DNA is TGTGCCAGCAGTTCCGAGACCACAAACCAAGAGACCCAGTACTTC. The chain employs TRBV28 and TRBJ2-5, with no clear D. V lost 4 bases and J lost 0, with 12 bases in between. Looked up from germline, CDR1 is MDHEN and CDR2 is SYDVKM. The CDR3 length is 15 residues.